The source of this TCR beta chain is a study of monozygotic twins with inflammatory bowel disease. General observations from the study: Among patients, repertoires may have gained variability from differing immunosuppressive treatments.

In the case of this clonotype: Its antigen is undetermined.

The CDR3 has 14 amino acids. The germline V gene has CDR1 SEHNR and CDR2 FQNEAQ (reference sequence). TCRdb reanalyzed the 5' RACE reads, giving one entry per CDR3 protein sequence and no DNA. The sample data list over 90,000 distinct CDR3 sequences. Donors each gave over 2 ml of blood. The receptor was derived from a human donor with ulcerative colitis or Crohn's disease, or a healthy co-twin of an affected twin (not recorded which). The chain links TRBV7-9 to TRBJ2-5; as DNA is missing, the TRBD1 call by TCRdb cannot be tested. Specimen: blood. CDR3 region: CASSLRGTRETQYF.